The 20 T cell receptor beta chains reported below all come from one sample, sequenced in a study of blood T cell repertoires in COVID-19. The assay was immunoSEQ multiplex PCR, and TCRdb's table has in-frame clones only and misses some. The sample has a few hundred thousand clones; approximately 86% are singletons. Sequencing was performed on peripheral blood. These receptors were taken from a human donor in a cohort sampled during active COVID-19.

The chain joins TRBV6-2 or TRBV6-3 to TRBJ2-7, with D tentatively TRBD1 (6 bases). The CDR3 has 15 residues. Germline V gene sequence: CDR1 MNHEY, CDR2 SVGEGT. The V end was cut by 1 base, the J end by 0 bases, with 10 bases between. DNA of the CDR3: TGTGCCAGCAGTTACTTGAGGGGGATCTCCTACGAGCAGTACTTC. It specifies CASSYLRGISYEQYF.

V usage is TRBV19 and J usage is TRBJ2-1; 7 nucleotides line up with TRBD1. CDR3 length: 14 residues. The V and J ends lost 5 bases and 3 bases, in that order; junction bases with no gene match: 4. Germline values: CDR1 LNHDA, CDR2 SQIVND (reference sequence). The CDR3 nucleotides are TGTGCCAGTAGTGACGGGACAGACTACAATGAGCAGTTCTTC. Its protein product is CASSDGTDYNEQFF.

This clone was picked up a small number of times. This chain connects TRBV3-1 (or the pseudogene TRBV3-2) to TRBJ1-1; D is possibly TRBD1 (6 bases). Per germline, CDR1 LGHDT and CDR2 YNNKEL (reference sequence). Deletions cut 0 bases from V and 11 bases from J, with 16 bases between. The CDR3 is made up of 14 amino acids. The CDR3 spells CASSQDRTVSQAFF. CDR3 sequence (DNA): TGTGCCAGCAGCCAAGATAGGACAGTGAGCCAGGCTTTCTTT.

The chain is built from TRBV24-1 and TRBJ1-2; TRBD1 aligns across 9 bases. This CDR3 spans 14 amino acids. Trimming removed 5 bases from V and 3 bases from J; junction bases left unmatched: 3. CDR1 is KGHDR, CDR2 SFDVKD, per germline. The CDR3: CATSVQGAYYGYTF. The CDR3 coding sequence is TGTGCCACCAGTGTACAGGGGGCTTACTATGGCTACACCTTC.

The chain recombines TRBV5-1 with TRBJ2-7; a weak D match, TRBD1 (6 bases). The germline gives CDR1 SGHRS, CDR2 YFSETQ. CDR3 size: 15 residues. Trimming removed 4 bases from V and 3 bases from J, with 17 bases in between. Here the CDR3 DNA reads TGCGCCAGCAGCATCCCTCAGGGGAACGTCTACGAGCAGTACTTC. Encoded protein: CASSIPQGNVYEQYF.

V is TRBV6-2 or TRBV6-3 and J is TRBJ2-1; no firm D call. There are 13 residues in the CDR3. Trimming took 5 bases from V and 9 from J, leaving 14 bases between them. Germline CDR1 MNHEY, CDR2 SVGEGT. For the CDR3, the DNA is TGTGCCAGCAGTCGTACCCTAAAAAGTGAGCAGTTCTTC. Encoded protein: CASSRTLKSEQFF.

This clone was seen a single time. A read error may account for a junction end that differs from germline. The V and J genes are TRBV7-7 and TRBJ2-5; 7 nucleotides line up with TRBD1. From germline, CDR1 is SSHAT and CDR2 FNYEAQ (reference sequence). The CDR3 has 14 residues. The DNA for the CDR3 is TGTGCTAGCACCCAGGGACAGCCCGGAGGGACCCAGTACTTC. As protein: CASTQGQPGGTQYF.

This clone was found once. The J gene is TRBJ2-7, the V gene TRBV3-1 (or the pseudogene TRBV3-2), with D unresolved. The CDR3 loop spans 11 amino acids. Per the germline V gene, CDR1 is LGHDT and CDR2 is YNNKEL (reference sequence). Trimming removed 1 base at V and 6 bases at J, with 4 bases between. The CDR3 region is CASSQGSEQYF. DNA of the CDR3: TGTGCCAGCAGCCAAGGTAGCGAGCAGTACTTC.

The J gene is TRBJ1-4, the V gene TRBV3-1 (or the pseudogene TRBV3-2); possibly TRBD1 for D (6 bases). The CDR3 is made up of 14 amino acids. Germline V gene lookup returns CDR1 LGHDT and CDR2 YNNKEL (reference sequence). The V end lost 2 bases, the J end lost 7 bases, and 11 bases lay between the germline ends. The CDR3 coding sequence is TGTGCCAGCAGCCAACGGGGGGCGGGTGAAAAACTGTTTTTT. This encodes CASSQRGAGEKLFF.

The chain carries TRBV27 and TRBJ2-2; possibly TRBD1 for D (6 bases). The CDR3 has 14 residues. Germline CDR1 and CDR2: MNHEY and SMNVEV (reference sequence). The ends were cut back, 8 bases at V and 0 bases at J, with 10 bases in the middle. The CDR3 DNA is TGTGCCAGCCGGGACACCGCGAACACCGGGGAGCTGTTTTTT. Translating gives CASRDTANTGELFF.

To note about this clone: The CDR3 does not close with the conserved phenylalanine or tryptophan, likely indicating a read error. The DNA is left out, because the CDR3 cannot be placed on it with certainty; the CDR3 is given as TCRdb lists it. V gene TRBV24-1 combines with J gene TRBJ1-1; the table's D call of TRBD1 was not tested on the DNA. The CDR3 is 9 residues long, ends included. Germline lookup yields CDR1 KGHDR and CDR2 SFDVKD. This CDR3 is CATSDFAGR.

This chain links TRBV19 with TRBJ1-2, with TRBD1 matching over 7 bases. V shed 5 bases and J 2 bases; nucleotides not matched to a gene: 5. CDR3 length: 14 residues. Germline lookup yields CDR1 LNHDA and CDR2 SQIVND (reference sequence). CDR3 DNA: TGTGCCAGTAGTTCACAGGGGACGAACTATGGCTACACCTTC. Residues: CASSSQGTNYGYTF.

This sequence joins TRBV4-1 and TRBJ2-3; possible D gene TRBD2, 7 bases. Germline-derived CDR1 and CDR2 are MGHRA and YSYEKL. The CDR3 has 21 amino acids. V was cut by 3 bases and J by 0 bases, with 28 bases left in between. This CDR3 reads CASSHPGVTVREGQSTDTQYF. The CDR3 region has the DNA TGCGCCAGCAGCCACCCAGGGGTGACGGTTAGGGAGGGCCAGAGCACAGATACGCAGTATTTT.

CDR3 sequence: CASSMGVNRPYGYTF. CDR3 bases: TGTGCCAGTAGTATGGGTGTTAACAGACCCTATGGCTACACCTTC. The chain couples TRBV19 to TRBJ1-2; D unresolved. Germline CDR1 is LNHDA and CDR2 is SQIVND (reference sequence). The V end was cut by 3 bases, the J end by 4 bases, with 15 bases between. The CDR3 extends over 15 amino acids.

J is TRBJ2-5 and V is TRBV15; TRBD1 is a possible D gene (6 bases). Trimming cost V 3 bases and J 6 bases, with 17 bases left between them. The CDR3 is made up of 15 amino acids. In germline, CDR1 is LNHNV, CDR2 YYDKDF (reference sequence). The CDR3 sequence is CATSRGTGLGQTQYF. The CDR3 DNA is TGTGCCACCAGCAGGGGTACAGGGTTGGGGCAGACCCAGTACTTC.

The chain joins TRBV5-6 to TRBJ2-7; TRBD1 agrees at 8 bases. With 4 bases clipped from V and 0 bases from J, the junction kept 6 bases outside the gene matches. Germline V lookup: CDR1 SGHDT, CDR2 YYEEEE. The CDR3 contains 15 residues. The CDR3, as DNA: TGTGCCAGCAGCCCACAGGGGGGCGACTCCTACGAGCAGTACTTC. Residues: CASSPQGGDSYEQYF.

This chain links TRBV5-1 with TRBJ2-1; 7 bases agree with TRBD2. The CDR3 sequence is 15 residues long. The V and J ends lost 0 bases and 6 bases, in that order; junction bases with no gene match: 6. The germline V gene encodes CDR1 SGHRS and CDR2 YFSETQ. The CDR3 loop is CASSLEAGPFNEQFF. CDR3 DNA: TGCGCCAGCAGCTTGGAAGCGGGGCCCTTCAATGAGCAGTTCTTC. The full variable domain, its missing parts supplied by reference TRBV5-1 and TRBJ2-1, is KAGVTQTPRYLIKTRGQQVTLSCSPISGHRSVSWYQQTPGQGLQFLFEYFSETQRNKGNFPGRFSGRQFSNSRSEMNVSTLELGDSALYLCASSLEAGPFNEQFFGPGTRLTVL.

The chain combines TRBV29-1 with TRBJ2-7; 8 nucleotides align to TRBD2. The germline V gene encodes CDR1 SQVTM and CDR2 ANQGSEA. The CDR3 runs to 13 residues. Unmatched junction bases numbered 6, after V lost 6 bases and J lost 2 bases. The CDR3 spells CSVIIAGPYEQYF. CDR3 in DNA: TGCAGCGTGATTATAGCGGGACCCTACGAGCAGTACTTC.

CDR3 sequence: CASSDQDRADTQYF. For the CDR3, the DNA is TGTGCCAGCAGTGATCAGGACAGGGCGGATACGCAGTATTTT. The V gene is TRBV2, the J gene TRBJ2-3, with TRBD1 matching over 8 bases. The CDR3 sequence is 14 residues long. Unmatched junction bases numbered 5, after V lost 3 bases and J lost 6 bases. CDR1 and CDR2 from the germline V gene are SNHLY and FYNNEI. The full variable domain, in which reference TRBV2 and TRBJ2-3 provide the parts outside the CDR3, is EPEVTQTPSHQVTQMGQEVILRCVPISNHLYFYWYRQILGQKVEFLVSFYNNEISEKSEIFDDQFSVERPDGSNFTLKIRSTKLEDSAMYFCASSDQDRADTQYFGPGTRLTVL.

The rearrangement uses TRBV5-4 and TRBJ2-6, with 8 bases fitting TRBD1. Losses at the gene ends were 4 bases for V and 0 bases for J; bases not matched to a gene: 6. Germline loops: CDR1 SGHNT, CDR2 YYREEE (reference sequence). The CDR3 is 17 residues long. CDR3 nucleotides: TGTGCCAGCAGCCCGGGACAGGAGATCTCTGGGGCCAACGTCCTGACTTTC. It codes for CASSPGQEISGANVLTF.